This T cell receptor beta chain was recorded in a study of human T cells and chemical hapten exposure. Study summary: Sensitization involved placing 2% DPC onto an approximately 2 cm by approximately 2 cm region of upper inner arm skin. Per-sample variation in TCR yield stemmed mainly from small pooled library volume differences.

As for time point: patch test 2, 6 weeks after DPC sensitization. As for treatment: therapeutic diphenylcyclopropenone sensitization with weekly scalp DPC. TCRdb analysed the RACE reads with MiXCR anew, one entry per CDR3 protein. The sample yields approximately 120,000 distinct CDR3 sequences, 9% to 9.5% seen once. V lost 7 bases to trimming and J lost 4 bases, with 20 bases between them. Germline assignment: CDR1 DFQATT and CDR2 SNEGSKA (reference sequence). The CDR3 contains 14 residues. In its sample, this clonotype was seen a few times. The input for sequencing was whole blood, taken in connection with sensitization to the hapten diphenylcyclopropenone (DPC). The clonotype originates from a woman between 40 and 50 years old with alopecia areata. Some clones in this sample may be carry-over from other donors' samples. The rearrangement joins TRBV20-1 to TRBJ2-7; the D is unclear. CDR3 bases: TGCAGTGGGACCGGGCACAGTGAAGAGTACGAGCAGTACTTC. It specifies CSGTGHSEEYEQYF.